What follows describes a single T cell receptor (beta chain). No antigen is known for it. J lost 1 base, V lost 6 bases, and 9 bases had no gene match. CDR3 size: 15 residues. Germline values: CDR1 WSHSY, CDR2 SAAADI. This specimen comes from a study of cytomegalovirus exposure and HLA in healthy donors. Use of 60 Vbeta and 13 Jbeta primers characterized the PCR. Repertoires were generated with immunoSEQ multiplex PCR, while TCRdb's copy carries only in-frame clones and drops some. This sample has about 170,000 clones, with around 80% found just once. The study sampled nominally healthy donors, though unrecorded immune exposures were likely. Study results and caveats: At a 0.05 false discovery rate, a later analysis found some 18,000 TCR beta sequences to be associated with HLA alleles. Despite most TCR sequences being rare, some public TCRs occurred in many donors. Associated with cytomegalovirus, according to the listing, were about 160 TCR beta chains.

This clonotype originated in a woman in her 30s in good health and CMV-seropositive. What was sequenced was PBMCs. J is TRBJ2-7 and V is TRBV10-2, with TRBD1 matching 7 bases. For the CDR3, the DNA is TGCGCCAGCAGACTTACCAGGACAGGATCCTACGAGCAGTACTTC. It codes for CASRLTRTGSYEQYF.